The 6 T cell receptor beta chains in this list originate from one sample, sequenced in a study of T cells in Graves' hyperthyroidism and ophthalmopathy. It was RNA transcripts that yielded the amplified TCR beta CDR3 regions. The HTBI primer set was used in a first-round RT-PCR of the TCR CDR3. TCRdb re-called the multiplex PCR reads through MiXCR, storing one row per CDR3 protein. This table has about 270,000 distinct CDR3 sequences, approximately 23% appearing once. Material for sequencing was blood. These receptors originate from a man between 25 and 39 years old with Graves' ophthalmopathy.

V gene TRBV5-1 combines with J gene TRBJ2-3, with D possibly being TRBD2 (5 bases). Germline CDR1 and CDR2: SGHRS and YFSETQ. Trimming stripped 0 bases from V and 4 bases from J, with 15 bases between. This CDR3 is 16 amino acids long. The CDR3: CASSLARDYGSDTQYF. The CDR3 region has the DNA TGCGCCAGCAGCTTGGCACGGGATTATGGTTCAGATACGCAGTATTTT.

This chain connects TRBV5-8 to TRBJ2-5; no clear D gene. V gave up 6 bases and J gave up 1 base, with 13 bases separating them. This CDR3 has 14 amino acids. The germline gives CDR1 SGHTS, CDR2 YDEGEE. This CDR3 is CASTWGGLQETQYF. The CDR3 DNA reads TGTGCCAGCACTTGGGGTGGTCTCCAAGAGACCCAGTACTTC.

V gene TRBV10-3 combines with J gene TRBJ2-6; 9 nucleotides line up with TRBD1. Germline CDR1 is ENHRY and CDR2 is SYGVKD. The J segment lost 4 bases and the V segment lost 5 bases, leaving 3 bases of the junction unmatched. CDR3 length equals 15 residues. DNA of the CDR3: TGTGCCATCAGTACAGGGGGCTCCGGGGCCAACGTCCTGACTTTC. Residues: CAISTGGSGANVLTF.

This clonotype was recorded many times. The V call is TRBV18, the J call TRBJ2-2; D remains unclear. Between the trimmed V and J ends, which lost 3 bases and 7 bases, there was a span of 9 bases. The CDR3 has 13 residues. Germline CDR1 and CDR2: KGHSH and LQKENI. CDR3 amino acids: CASSPSHGGELFF. The CDR3 DNA is TGTGCCAGCTCACCCTCTCACGGCGGGGAGCTGTTTTTT.

As concerns this clonotype: A much larger clone lies one base from this, so it may be a read error. This sequence joins TRBV6-1 and TRBJ2-3; tentatively, D is TRBD2 (6 bases). This CDR3 spans 17 amino acids. Germline V gene data show CDR1 as MNHNS and CDR2 as SASEGT. CDR3 amino acids: CASSLLGGEGTTDTQCF. The CDR3 DNA is TGTGCCAGCAGTCTCCTCGGGGGTGAGGGCACAACAGATACGCAGTGTTTT.

This clonotype appeared a few times. The chain recombines TRBV20-1 with TRBJ1-5; D perhaps matches TRBD1 (5 bases). Germline CDR1 and CDR2: DFQATT and SNEGSKA (reference sequence). V was cut by 3 bases and J by 9 bases, with 18 bases left in between. The CDR3 spans 14 residues. The CDR3 is CSASQRGGLMPQHF. For the CDR3, the DNA is TGCAGTGCTAGTCAACGGGGGGGGTTGATGCCCCAGCATTTT.